This T cell receptor (beta chain) was identified during a study of blood T cell repertoires in COVID-19 (dated by TCRdb to the early 2020s). For the wider study: Samples covering the acute and convalescent phases of COVID-19 were provided by collaborators in the United States, Italy and Spain. The material from the prospective study consisted of cDNA or gDNA derived from T cells, B-cell-depleted T cells, or PBMCs. The dataset comprised deeply sampled blood TCRbeta repertoires from subjects exposed to, actively infected with, or recovered from COVID-19. The repertoires were released in a freely available public database intended as a resource for research on the immune response to SARS-CoV-2. The samples were drawn from two sources: the first 160 participants of the ongoing ImmuneRACE study, and 1,254 subjects contributed by 6 global collaborators. A de-identified subject ID, COVID-19 status, age in years and sex were almost always included in the sample metadata. HLA class I and class II types, where available, came from metadata supplied by the sample provider rather than from assay-based typing. Paper-wide results and their limitations: Clinical and demographic metadata were provided uncurated, with the amount varying by source and participant.

TCRbeta CDR3 regions were amplified from genomic DNA by means of the immunoSEQ Assay, a bias-controlled multiplex PCR. Per the authors' processing: The number of nucleated cells in each sample was estimated from the amplification of reference gene primers within the assay. To quantify the absolute abundance of each unique TCRbeta CDR3 rearrangement, sequence reads were collapsed and filtered. Productive Simpson clonality was computed per sample as the square root of Simpson's diversity index over productive rearrangements. As stored in TCRdb, this immuneACCESS dataset retains in-frame rearrangements with V and J assigned. A fraction of the clones does not appear; measured against another copy, unresolved V genes explain less than half of the discrepancy, and the remainder lacks a known reason. V and J calls and clone size come straight from that table; D and trimming were deduced from the DNA. Across this sample there are about 370,000 clones, with around nine tenths seen only once. The ten biggest clones cover around 1.7% of the sample.

As regards this clone: Its antigen remains undetermined. Base-call qualities are not available, and no considerably larger clone is one nucleotide away.

In the prospective study, participants were about 18 to 95 years old, resided in about 25 geographic areas of the United States, and were enrolled through a virtual design. In the prospective study, participants were assigned to cohorts based on the clinical history participants reported in a screening survey and a study questionnaire. Recovered participants in ImmuneRACE Cohort 3 were defined as having two consecutive negative NP/OP PCR tests, clearance from a healthcare professional, or resolution of symptoms. In the prospective study, whole blood, serum and a nasopharyngeal or oropharyngeal swab were collected from each participant by mobile phlebotomists. Prospective study participants could optionally give additional blood draws and questionnaires over a roughly two-month period. Before DNA extraction, prospective study blood samples were shipped either frozen or at room temperature. Trimmed from V: 5 bases; trimmed from J: 6 bases; junction bases lacking a gene match: 4. CDR3 length: 13 amino acids, cysteine to phenylalanine. Only CDR3 DNA remains: 39 bases, in frame from the first base. The germline V gene (reference sequence) yields SEHNR for CDR1 and FQNEAQ for CDR2.

This clonotype was sampled from a woman aged 25 to 39 who had recovered from COVID-19. The sequence is built from TRBV7-9 and TRBJ1-2, with 9 junctional bases fitting TRBD1. Source material: PBMCs or T cells enriched from blood (not recorded which). CDR3 reads: CASSTRDRDGYTF. The nucleotides read TGTGCCAGCAGCACCCGGGACAGGGATGGCTACACCTTC.